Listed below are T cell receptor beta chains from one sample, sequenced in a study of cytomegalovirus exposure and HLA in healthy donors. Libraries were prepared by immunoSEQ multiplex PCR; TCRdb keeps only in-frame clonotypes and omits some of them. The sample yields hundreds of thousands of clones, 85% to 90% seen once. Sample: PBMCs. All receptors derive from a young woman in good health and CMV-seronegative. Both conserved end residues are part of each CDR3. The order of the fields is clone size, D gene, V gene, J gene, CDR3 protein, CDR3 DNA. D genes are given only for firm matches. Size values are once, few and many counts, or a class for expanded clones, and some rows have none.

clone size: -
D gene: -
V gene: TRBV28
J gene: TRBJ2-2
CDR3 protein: CASSYQVQYTGELFF
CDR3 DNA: TGTGCCAGCAGTTATCAGGTTCAATACACCGGGGAGCTGTTTTTT

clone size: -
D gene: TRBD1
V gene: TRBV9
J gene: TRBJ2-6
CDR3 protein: CASSSRTGSGANVLTF
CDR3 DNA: TGTGCCAGCAGCTCCAGGACAGGGTCTGGGGCCAACGTCCTGACTTTC

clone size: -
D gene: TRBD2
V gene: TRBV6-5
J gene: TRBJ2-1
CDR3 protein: CASSYRGSGSPNEQFF
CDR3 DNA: TGTGCCAGCAGTTACCGGGGAAGCGGGAGTCCAAATGAGCAGTTCTTC

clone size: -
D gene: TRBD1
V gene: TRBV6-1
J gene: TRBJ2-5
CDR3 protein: CASSERNRGETQYF
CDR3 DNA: TGTGCCAGCAGTGAACGGAACAGGGGAGAGACCCAGTACTTC

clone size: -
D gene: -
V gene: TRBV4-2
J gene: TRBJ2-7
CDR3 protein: CASSQPGDTYEQYF
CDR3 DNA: TGTGCCAGCAGCCAACCAGGGGACACCTACGAGCAGTACTTC

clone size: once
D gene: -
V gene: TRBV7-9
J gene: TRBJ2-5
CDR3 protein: CASSPPDRAGETQYF
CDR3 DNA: TGTGCCAGCAGCCCCCCAGACAGGGCGGGGGAGACCCAGTACTTC

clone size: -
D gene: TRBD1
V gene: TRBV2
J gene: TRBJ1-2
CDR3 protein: CASSEAGTEYGYTF
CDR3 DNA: TGTGCCAGCAGTGAAGCCGGGACAGAGTATGGCTACACCTTC

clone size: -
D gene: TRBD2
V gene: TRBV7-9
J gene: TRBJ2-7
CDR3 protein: CASSAARSGRHYEQYF
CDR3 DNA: TGTGCCAGCAGCGCGGCCCGTAGCGGGAGGCACTACGAGCAGTACTTC

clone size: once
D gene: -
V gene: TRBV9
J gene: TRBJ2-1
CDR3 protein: CASSVGVLNEQFF
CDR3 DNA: TGTGCCAGCAGCGTCGGGGTCCTTAATGAGCAGTTCTTC

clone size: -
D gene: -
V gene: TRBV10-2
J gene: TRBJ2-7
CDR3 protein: CASSERTSNYEQYF
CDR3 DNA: TGCGCCAGCAGTGAGAGAACTAGTAACTACGAGCAGTACTTC

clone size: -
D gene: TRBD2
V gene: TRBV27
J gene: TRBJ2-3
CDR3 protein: CASRINRLAGGPDTQYF
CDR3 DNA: TGTGCCAGCAGGATCAATCGACTAGCGGGAGGGCCAGATACGCAGTATTTT

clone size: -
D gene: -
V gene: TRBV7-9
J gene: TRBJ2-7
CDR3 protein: CASTVGVSKGFEQYF
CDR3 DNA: TGTGCCAGCACCGTCGGGGTCAGTAAAGGATTCGAGCAGTACTTC

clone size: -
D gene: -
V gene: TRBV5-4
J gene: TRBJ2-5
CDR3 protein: CASSLDRASETQYF
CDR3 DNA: TGTGCCAGCAGCTTGGACAGGGCTTCAGAGACCCAGTACTTC

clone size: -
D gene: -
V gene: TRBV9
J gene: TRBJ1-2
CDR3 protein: CASSVGQQANYGYTF
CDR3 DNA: TGTGCCAGCAGCGTAGGGCAACAAGCTAACTATGGCTACACCTTC